Following are 13 T cell receptor beta chains from one sample sequenced in a study of blood T cell repertoires in COVID-19. Only in-frame clones appear in the TCRdb table, and some are missing; sequencing was by immunoSEQ multiplex PCR. Of 200,000 to 300,000 clones detected, over 70% appear once; the ten largest clones hold roughly 7.9%. The sequencing sample was made of peripheral blood. These receptors all come from a woman of 80 years or more with acute or convalescent COVID-19.

The chain is built from TRBV19 and TRBJ2-4; TRBD2 aligns across 8 bases. The germline V gene encodes CDR1 LNHDA and CDR2 SQIVND (reference sequence). The CDR3 has 15 residues. J lost 3 bases, V lost 3 bases, and 4 bases had no gene match. In DNA, the CDR3 is TGTGCCAGTAGTATCGGGAGGGGGGACAAAAACATTCAGTACTTC. Protein: CASSIGRGDKNIQYF.

V and J are TRBV7-2 and TRBJ1-6, with 8 bases matching TRBD1. Trimming took 5 bases from V and 10 from J; bases not matched to a gene: 10. The CDR3 runs 15 residues. Germline values: CDR1 SGHTA, CDR2 FQGNSA. The CDR3 region has the DNA TGTGCCAGCAGCCCCCGGGGCAGGGGGCAGTCACCCCTCCACTTT. This translates into CASSPRGRGQSPLHF.

This chain joins TRBV5-1 and TRBJ2-1, with TRBD1 as a possible D gene (5 bases). The CDR3 has 15 amino acids. CDR1 and CDR2 (germline): SGHRS, YFSETQ. V lost 0 bases to trimming and J lost 2 bases, with 9 bases between them. The CDR3 DNA reads TGCGCCAGCAGCTTGGGGGGCGGTACCTACAATGAGCAGTTCTTC. Translation: CASSLGGGTYNEQFF.

This clone showed up just a few times. The V and J genes are TRBV7-9 and TRBJ2-7, with TRBD1 as a possible D gene (6 bases). V lost 1 base to trimming and J lost 6 bases, with 13 bases between them. From germline, CDR1 is SEHNR and CDR2 FQNEAQ (reference sequence). The CDR3 has 14 residues. DNA of the CDR3: TGTGCCAGCAGCTTAGGGCCAGGGGCGAGCGAGCAGTACTTC. Protein product: CASSLGPGASEQYF.

The chain recombines TRBV2 with TRBJ2-2; D not certain. The CDR3 length is 13 residues. CDR1 SNHLY and CDR2 FYNNEI come from the germline V gene. V lost 6 bases to trimming and J lost 5 bases, with 10 bases between them. CDR3 nucleotides: TGTGCCAGCAGCCTTCTAGTGACCGGGGAGCTGTTTTTT. Protein: CASSLLVTGELFF.

V gene TRBV6-4 combines with J gene TRBJ2-1; TRBD2 agrees at 11 bases. The germline gives CDR1 MRHNA, CDR2 SNTAGT. Trimming took 5 bases from V and 7 from J; bases not matched to a gene: 7. This CDR3 region has 15 residues. The CDR3 loop is CASSSSGGAGNEQFF. CDR3 sequence (DNA): TGTGCCAGCAGTAGTAGCGGGGGGGCCGGTAATGAGCAGTTCTTC.

This chain connects TRBV11-2 to TRBJ1-2, with TRBD1 matching over 7 bases. Germline CDR1 reads SGHAT; CDR2 reads FQNNGV. Trimming cost V 5 bases and J 3 bases; bases outside gene matches: 12. The CDR3 contains 16 residues. The CDR3 spells CASSQSIRQGDYGYTF. The CDR3 DNA follows: TGTGCCAGCAGCCAATCAATCCGACAGGGAGACTATGGCTACACCTTC. The whole variable domain, remainder taken from reference TRBV11-2 and TRBJ1-2, is EAGVAQSPRYKIIEKRQSVAFWCNPISGHATLYWYQQILGQGPKLLIQFQNNGVVDDSQLPKDRFSAERLKGVDSTLKIQPAKLEDSAVYLCASSQSIRQGDYGYTFGSGTRLTVV.

The chain links TRBV5-1 to TRBJ1-1; D gene unclear. V lost 4 bases and J lost 1, with 11 bases in between. This CDR3 has 14 residues. Germline CDR1 and CDR2: SGHRS and YFSETQ. This CDR3 is CASSGGPQNTEAFF. CDR3 coding DNA: TGCGCCAGCAGCGGCGGGCCGCAGAACACTGAAGCTTTCTTT.

CDR3 sequence: CASSLDAAGASSTDTQYF. CDR3 in DNA: TGTGCCAGCAGCTTAGATGCAGCGGGAGCGAGTAGCACAGATACGCAGTATTTT. V gene TRBV7-6 combines with J gene TRBJ2-3, with TRBD2 matching over 8 bases. V lost 1 base and J lost 0; bases outside the gene matches: 9. This CDR3 is built from 18 residues. CDR1 and CDR2 from the germline V gene are SGHVS and FNYEAQ. Using reference TRBV7-6 and TRBJ2-3 for the parts outside the CDR3, the full variable domain is GAGVSQSPRYKVTKRGQDVALRCDPISGHVSLYWYRQALGQGPEFLTYFNYEAQQDKSGLPNDRFSAERPEGSISTLTIQRTEQRDSAMYRCASSLDAAGASSTDTQYFGPGTRLTVL.

J is TRBJ2-2 and V is TRBV12-5; 13 bases line up with TRBD2. This CDR3 contains 17 residues. Trimming took 5 bases from V and 4 from J; bases not matched to a gene: 7. The germline gives CDR1 LGHNT, CDR2 FRNRAP. The CDR3 DNA sequence: TGTGCTAGTGGTACACTAGCGGGGGGGCTGGGCACCGGGGAGCTGTTTTTT. It codes for CASGTLAGGLGTGELFF.

This chain joins TRBV30 and TRBJ2-1; 8 bases agree with TRBD2. The CDR3 sequence is 18 residues long. The J segment lost 5 bases and the V segment lost 2 bases, leaving 17 bases of the junction unmatched. Germline loops: CDR1 GTSNPN, CDR2 SVGIG (reference sequence). The CDR3 loop is CAWSNLPMAGGTNNEQFF. CDR3 nucleotide sequence: TGTGCCTGGAGTAACCTTCCAATGGCGGGAGGAACTAACAATGAGCAGTTCTTC. Based on the CDR3 plus reference TRBV30 and TRBJ2-1, the full variable domain is SQTIHQWPATLVQPVGSPLSLECTVEGTSNPNLYWYRQAAGRGLQLLFYSVGIGQISSEVPQNLSASRPQDRQFILSSKKLLLSDSGFYLCAWSNLPMAGGTNNEQFFGPGTRLTVL.

The chain carries TRBV28 and TRBJ1-2, with 7 bases aligning to TRBD1. The CDR3 totals 13 residues. CDR1 MDHEN and CDR2 SYDVKM come from the germline V gene. After removal of 7 bases from V and 7 bases from J, the junction contained 9 bases not matched to a gene. The CDR3 loop is CASIQGQLSGYTF. The CDR3 DNA reads as TGTGCCAGCATTCAGGGACAGCTGTCTGGCTACACCTTC.

The V and J genes are TRBV14 and TRBJ2-1; D is possibly TRBD2 (5 bases). Germline V gives CDR1 SGHDN, CDR2 FVKESK. The germline V and J ends were trimmed by 2 bases and 1 base, with 9 bases remaining between them. The CDR3 has 15 amino acids. The CDR3 DNA sequence: TGTGCCAGCAGCCAATTTACTAGGTCCTACAATGAGCAGTTCTTC. Its translation is CASSQFTRSYNEQFF.